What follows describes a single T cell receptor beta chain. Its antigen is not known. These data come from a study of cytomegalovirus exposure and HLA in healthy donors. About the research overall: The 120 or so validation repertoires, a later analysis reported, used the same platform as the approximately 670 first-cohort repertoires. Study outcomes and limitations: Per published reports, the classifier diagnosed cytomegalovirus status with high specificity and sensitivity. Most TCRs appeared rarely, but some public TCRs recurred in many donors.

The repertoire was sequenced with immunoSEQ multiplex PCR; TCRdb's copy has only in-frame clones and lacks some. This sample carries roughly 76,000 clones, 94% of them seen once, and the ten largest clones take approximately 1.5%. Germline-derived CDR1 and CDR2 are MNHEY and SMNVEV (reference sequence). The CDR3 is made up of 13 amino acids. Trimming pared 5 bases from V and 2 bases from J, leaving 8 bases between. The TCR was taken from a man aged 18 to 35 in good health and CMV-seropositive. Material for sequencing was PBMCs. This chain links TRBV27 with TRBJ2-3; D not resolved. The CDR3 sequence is CASSPSYTDTQYF. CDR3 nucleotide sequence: TGTGCCAGCAGTCCAAGCTACACAGATACGCAGTATTTT.